These T cell receptor beta chains were read from a single sample in a study of metastatic and nonmetastatic thyroid tumors. TCRdb re-called clones from the PCR reads using MiXCR. The sample contains approximately 31,000 clones, almost 30% of which appear only once. Sequences were obtained from blood. These TCRs come from a female donor with papillary thyroid cancer or a benign thyroid nodule (not recorded which). Some clones in this sample may be carry-over from other donors' samples. Each CDR3 is given with its conserved first and last residue. D genes are given only for firm matches. The size of a clone is reported for some rows only, either as once, few or many, or as a class for expanded clones.

j_call,clone_size,v_call,d_call,cdr3_nt,cdr3_aa
TRBJ2-7,many,TRBV4-2,.,TGTGCCAGCAGCCAAAGTTACGGGAACTCCTACGAGCAGTACTTC,CASSQSYGNSYEQYF
TRBJ1-1,.,TRBV20-1,TRBD1,TGCAGTGCTAGAGATGTAACCGACAGGGATCTTGAAGCTTTCTTT,CSARDVTDRDLEAFF
TRBJ1-1,few,TRBV10-1,TRBD1,TGCGCCAGCAGCACAGGGGCCGGCACTGAAGCTTTCTTT,CASSTGAGTEAFF
TRBJ2-1,medium-sized,TRBV12-3/TRBV12-4,TRBD2,TGTGCCAGCACCCGACGAGCGGGAGGTAACAATGAGCAGTTCTTC,CASTRRAGGNNEQFF
TRBJ1-1,many,TRBV20-1,.,TGCAGTGCTAGTACAGGCAACATGAACACTGAAGCTTTCTTT,CSASTGNMNTEAFF
TRBJ2-1,.,TRBV6-6,.,TGTGCCAGCAGCCCAAAATTCTTCGGCAGCGTCTCCTACAATGAGCAGTTCTTC,CASSPKFFGSVSYNEQFF
TRBJ1-5,once,TRBV19,.,TGTTCCCATCCACTAGGTCGGCTCGGGAATCAGCCCCAGCATTTT,CSHPLGRLGNQPQHF
TRBJ2-1,.,TRBV7-9,.,TGTGCCAGCAGCTTAGGGGCTAACAATGAGCAGTTCTTC,CASSLGANNEQFF
TRBJ1-5,.,TRBV30,TRBD1,TGTGCCTGGAGTCCACAGGGGTACCAGCCCCAGCATTTT,CAWSPQGYQPQHF
TRBJ1-3,.,TRBV5-1,.,TGCGCCAGCAGCTCGAGAGGGACTGGAAACACCATATATTTT,CASSSRGTGNTIYF
TRBJ1-4,many,TRBV5-1,TRBD1,TGCGCCAGCAGCTTGGCACGGGGACAGGGGACCAGGGGAGAAAAACTGTTTTTT,CASSLARGQGTRGEKLFF
TRBJ2-7,few,TRBV18,.,TGTGCCAGCTCACCATATGCAGGGGAGGCCGAGCAGTACTTC,CASSPYAGEAEQYF
TRBJ2-3,medium-sized,TRBV28,TRBD2,TGTGCCAGCAGCCCAAAGCGGGGCCCAGATACGCAGTATTTT,CASSPKRGPDTQYF
TRBJ2-2,.,TRBV11-2,TRBD2,TGTGCCAGCAGCTTAGAACTAGCGGGGAACACCGGGGAGCTGTTTTTT,CASSLELAGNTGELFF
TRBJ1-1,few,TRBV6-4,.,TGTGCCAGCAGTGAATTCCGCGGCGACACTGAAGCTTTCTTT,CASSEFRGDTEAFF
TRBJ2-7,medium-sized,TRBV28,TRBD2,TGTGCCAGCACCCGTCCGGGAGCCGGGGGGGATGAGCAGTACTTC,CASTRPGAGGDEQYF
TRBJ1-1,many,TRBV30,TRBD1,TGTGCCTGGAGTGACTTAACGGGACAGGGCGGTACTGAAGCTTTCTTT,CAWSDLTGQGGTEAFF
TRBJ2-1,.,TRBV14,.,TGTGCCAGCAGCCATAGCGGTTTCTCCTACAATGAGCAGTTCTTC,CASSHSGFSYNEQFF
TRBJ2-1,many,TRBV20-1,.,TGCAGCGCCCAGCGGGTCTACAATGAGCAGTTCTTC,CSAQRVYNEQFF
TRBJ1-3,medium-sized,TRBV6-2/TRBV6-3,.,TGTGCCAGCAGTTTGGGAGGAAACACCATATATTTT,CASSLGGNTIYF
TRBJ2-7,.,TRBV6-5,TRBD2,TGTGCCAGCAGTTATGGGGGAGGGGAGCACGAGCAGTACTTC,CASSYGGGEHEQYF
TRBJ1-2,medium-sized,TRBV27,.,TGTGCCAGCAGTTTAGATCGGGGGGTTAATGGCTACACCTTC,CASSLDRGVNGYTF
TRBJ1-4,many,TRBV10-3,.,TGTGCCATCAGTGAGTCCCCAGGAAGAAATGAAAAACTGTTTTTT,CAISESPGRNEKLFF
TRBJ1-6,few,TRBV2,.,TGTGCCGGCCGAAGCTCCTATAATTCACCCCTCCACTTT,CAGRSSYNSPLHF
TRBJ2-3,.,TRBV11-1,.,TGTGCCAGCAGCTTAGCGGCCAGGGGATCGCGGTACGTCGCAGATACGCAGTATTTT,CASSLAARGSRYVADTQYF
TRBJ2-3,.,TRBV12-3/TRBV12-4,TRBD1,TGTGCCAGCAGTCAGCAGGGGGTGCCAGATACGCAGTATTTT,CASSQQGVPDTQYF
TRBJ1-2,many,TRBV7-3,.,TGTGCCAGCAGAAAGGGTCAAAACTATGGCTACACCTTC,CASRKGQNYGYTF
TRBJ2-3,many,TRBV11-3,.,TGTGCCAGCAGCTTAGAAGTCGGCCTAGATACGCAGTATTTT,CASSLEVGLDTQYF
TRBJ2-7,.,TRBV11-2,.,TGTGCCAGCAGCTTAGGAGGGTTCGAGCAGTACTTC,CASSLGGFEQYF
TRBJ1-1,many,TRBV29-1,TRBD1,TGCAGCGCAACCAGGGGGCGCGATGAAGCTTTCTTT,CSATRGRDEAFF
TRBJ2-1,.,TRBV25-1,TRBD1,TGTGCCAGCAGCGCATCACCGGGACAGGGAGTCCCTGGGAGCTCCTACAATGAGCAGTTCTTC,CASSASPGQGVPGSSYNEQFF
TRBJ2-5,.,TRBV24-1,TRBD1,TGTGCCACCAGTGATCGGACAGGGGAAGAGACCCAGTACTTC,CATSDRTGEETQYF
TRBJ2-3,few,TRBV6-1,.,TGTGCCAGCAGTCAGGGACCGCCTAGCACAGATACGCAGTATTTT,CASSQGPPSTDTQYF
TRBJ1-2,.,TRBV5-1,.,TGCGCCAGCAGCCCTAAAGCGGGGGTGGGCTACACCTTC,CASSPKAGVGYTF
TRBJ2-7,large,TRBV9,.,TGTGCCAGCAGCGGGGCCGAGGAGCAGTACTTC,CASSGAEEQYF
TRBJ1-1,.,TRBV2,.,TGTGCCAGCAGTGAATGGAAAGGGAGAAGGACTGAAGCTTTCTTT,CASSEWKGRRTEAFF
TRBJ2-3,.,TRBV11-2,.,TGTGCCAGCAGCCCACCGGTTGGGCGCTATCTCCCCACAGATACGCAGTATTTT,CASSPPVGRYLPTDTQYF
TRBJ2-1,once,TRBV9,TRBD2,TGTGCCAGCAGCGTAGCTGTTGGGCTAGCGGGGGGCCACAATGAGCAGTTCTTC,CASSVAVGLAGGHNEQFF
TRBJ2-5,.,TRBV28,TRBD1,TGTGCCAGCAGGCGAGGACAGGGGGGTGAAGAGACCCAGTACTTC,CASRRGQGGEETQYF
TRBJ2-7,medium-sized,TRBV20-1,TRBD1,TGCAGTGTCCCCGGGACAGGGGGCCTCTACGAGCAGTACTTC,CSVPGTGGLYEQYF
TRBJ1-5,.,TRBV6-1,.,TGTGCCAGCAGTGAAAAGGTTTGGCGGTATAGCAATCAGCCCCAGCATTTT,CASSEKVWRYSNQPQHF
TRBJ1-1,.,TRBV5-1,TRBD1,TGCGCCAGCAGGCAAACGGACAGGGACTATGCTTTCTTT,CASRQTDRDYAFF
TRBJ2-1,many,TRBV20-1,TRBD2,TGCAGTGCTCTGTCTAGCGGGAGTAATGAGCAGTTCTTC,CSALSSGSNEQFF